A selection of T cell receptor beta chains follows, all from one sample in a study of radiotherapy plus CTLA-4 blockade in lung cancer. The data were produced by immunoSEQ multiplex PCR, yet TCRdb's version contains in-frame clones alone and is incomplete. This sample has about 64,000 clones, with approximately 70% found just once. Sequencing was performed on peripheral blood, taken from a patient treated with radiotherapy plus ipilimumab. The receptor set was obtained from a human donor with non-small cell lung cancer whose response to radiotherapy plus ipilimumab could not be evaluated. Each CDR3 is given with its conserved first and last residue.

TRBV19,CASSILRTGGTEAFF
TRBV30,CAWSVLAGTKNTGELFF
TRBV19,CASSIVGTNYGYTF
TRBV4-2,CASSLRQGRGNTEAFF
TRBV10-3,CAISEGPFGAGVYNEQFF
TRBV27,CASSSSGGLGTEAFF
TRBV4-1,CASSQVPSYTEAFF
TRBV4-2,CASSQEQGNVYGYTF
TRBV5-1,CASSLAMAATGSEAFF
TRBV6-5,CASSYWGGILYEQYF
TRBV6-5,CASSPDGQAYEQYF
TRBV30,CAWSHWPNTEAFF
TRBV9,CASSPRTDSGNTIYF
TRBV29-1,CSVEAQGRVDTEAFF
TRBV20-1,CSAKPGDGYTF
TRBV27,CASTRNYGATEAFF